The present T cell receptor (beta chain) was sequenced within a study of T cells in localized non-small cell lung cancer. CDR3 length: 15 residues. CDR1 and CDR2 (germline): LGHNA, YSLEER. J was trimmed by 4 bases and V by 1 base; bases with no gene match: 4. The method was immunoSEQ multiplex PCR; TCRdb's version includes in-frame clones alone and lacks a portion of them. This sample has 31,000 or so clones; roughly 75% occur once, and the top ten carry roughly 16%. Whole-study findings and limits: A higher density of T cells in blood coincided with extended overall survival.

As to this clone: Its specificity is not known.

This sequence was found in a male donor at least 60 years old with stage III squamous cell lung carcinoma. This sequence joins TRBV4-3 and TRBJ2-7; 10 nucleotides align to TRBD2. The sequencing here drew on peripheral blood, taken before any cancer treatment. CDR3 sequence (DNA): TGCGCCAGCAGCCAAGTAGCGGGAGGACGGTACGAGCAGTACTTC. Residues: CASSQVAGGRYEQYF.